Sequencing of this T cell receptor beta chain was carried out in a study of blood T cell repertoires in COVID-19. V lost 2 bases to trimming and J lost 3 bases, with 7 bases between them. This CDR3 contains 13 residues. Germline CDR1 is SEHNR and CDR2 is FQNEAQ (reference sequence). Under the authors' procedure: Nucleated cell counts were estimated from reference gene primer amplification. Assay used: immunoSEQ multiplex PCR; TCRdb lists only in-frame clones, some missing. V and J calls and clone size come straight from that table; D and trimming were deduced from the DNA. The sample shows under 250,000 clones, over 75% of them seen only once.

The sequenced sample was PBMCs or T cells enriched from blood (not recorded which). This rearrangement joins TRBV7-9 to TRBJ1-1, with D unclear. This TCR derives from a woman aged 45-59 years with acute COVID-19. In DNA form, the CDR3 reads TGTGCCAGCAGCTTAAATGGAGACACTGAAGCTTTCTTT. This encodes CASSLNGDTEAFF.